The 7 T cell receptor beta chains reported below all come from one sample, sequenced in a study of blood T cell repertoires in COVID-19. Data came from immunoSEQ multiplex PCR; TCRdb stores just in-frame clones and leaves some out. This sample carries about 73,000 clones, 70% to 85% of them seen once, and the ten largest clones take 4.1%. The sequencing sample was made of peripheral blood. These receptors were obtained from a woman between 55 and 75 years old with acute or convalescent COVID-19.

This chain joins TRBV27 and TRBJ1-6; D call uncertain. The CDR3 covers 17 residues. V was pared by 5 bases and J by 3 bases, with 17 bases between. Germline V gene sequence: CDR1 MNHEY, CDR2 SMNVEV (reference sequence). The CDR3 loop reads CASSQRPTGNYNSPLHF. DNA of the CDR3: TGTGCCAGCAGTCAACGACCTACGGGGAACTATAATTCACCCCTCCACTTT.

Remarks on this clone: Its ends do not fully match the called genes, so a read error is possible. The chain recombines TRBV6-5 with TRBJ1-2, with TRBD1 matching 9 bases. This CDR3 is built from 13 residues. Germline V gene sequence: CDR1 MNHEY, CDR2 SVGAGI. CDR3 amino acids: CASSLPGQGQTSF. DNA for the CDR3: TGTGCCAGCAGCTTACCGGGACAGGGTCAAACCAGCTTC.

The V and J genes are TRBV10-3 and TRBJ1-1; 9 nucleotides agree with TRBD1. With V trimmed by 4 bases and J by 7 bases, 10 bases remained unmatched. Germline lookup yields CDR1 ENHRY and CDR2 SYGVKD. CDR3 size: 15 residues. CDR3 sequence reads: CAISGGQGRNYEAFF. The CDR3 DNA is TGTGCCATCAGTGGGGGACAGGGACGAAATTATGAAGCTTTCTTT.

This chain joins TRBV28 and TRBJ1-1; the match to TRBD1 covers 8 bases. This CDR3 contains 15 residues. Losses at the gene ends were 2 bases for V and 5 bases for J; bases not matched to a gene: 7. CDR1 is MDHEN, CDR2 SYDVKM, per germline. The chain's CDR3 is CASSLARGLQTEAFF. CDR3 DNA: TGTGCCAGCAGTTTAGCCAGGGGGCTTCAGACTGAAGCTTTCTTT.

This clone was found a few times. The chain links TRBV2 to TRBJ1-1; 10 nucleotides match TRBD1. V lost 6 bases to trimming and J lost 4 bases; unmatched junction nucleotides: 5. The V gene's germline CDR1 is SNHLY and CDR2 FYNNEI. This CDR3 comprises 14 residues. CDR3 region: CASREDRGATEAFF. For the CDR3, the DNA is TGTGCCAGCAGAGAGGACAGGGGGGCCACTGAAGCTTTCTTT.

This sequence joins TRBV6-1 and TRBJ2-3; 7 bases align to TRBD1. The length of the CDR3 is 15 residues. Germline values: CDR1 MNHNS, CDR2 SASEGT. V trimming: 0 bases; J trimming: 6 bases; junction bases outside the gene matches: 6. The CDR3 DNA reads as TGTGCCAGCAGTGAAGCACCAACGACAGGGGATACGCAGTATTTT. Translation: CASSEAPTTGDTQYF.

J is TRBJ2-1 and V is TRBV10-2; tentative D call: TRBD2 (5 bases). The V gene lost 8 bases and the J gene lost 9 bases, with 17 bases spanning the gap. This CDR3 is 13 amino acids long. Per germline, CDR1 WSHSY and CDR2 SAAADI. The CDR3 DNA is TGCGCCAGCGCTCGGGAAAGACGCCGTGAGCAGTTCTTC. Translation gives CASARERRREQFF.